One and the same sample provided the 10 T cell receptor beta chains below, sequenced in a study of T cells in Graves' hyperthyroidism and ophthalmopathy. RNA transcripts were the template for amplifying TCR beta CDR3 regions. With the HTBI primer set, the TCR CDR3 went through a first round of RT-PCR. TCRdb passed the multiplex PCR reads through MiXCR, listing each CDR3 protein once. The sample carries some 350,000 distinct CDR3 sequences, about a sixth recorded once. Sequenced material: blood. The receptors derive from a woman aged 18-29 years with Graves' hyperthyroidism that later progressed to Graves' ophthalmopathy.

This clonotype came up a few times. The V call is TRBV7-9, the J call TRBJ2-2; D might be TRBD1 (6 bases). CDR1 SEHNR and CDR2 FQNEAQ come from the germline V gene (reference sequence). V dropped 5 bases and J dropped 2 bases, with 12 bases sitting between them. The CDR3 runs 15 residues. The CDR3 bases are TGTGCCAGCAGCGACCCGGGACACAACACCGGGGAGCTGTTTTTT. It translates to CASSDPGHNTGELFF.

CDR3: CASSTPGTAQHF. Here the CDR3 DNA reads TGTGCCAGCAGTACCCCCGGGACCGCCCAGCATTTT. The V call is TRBV6-1, the J call TRBJ1-5; a weak D match, TRBD1 (5 bases). Germline values: CDR1 MNHNS, CDR2 SASEGT. The CDR3 covers 12 residues. V was trimmed by 5 bases and J by 11 bases, leaving 13 bases between them.

The table lists this clonotype with many counts. V and J are TRBV28 and TRBJ1-1, with a possible D match to TRBD1 (6 bases). Trimming cost V 7 bases and J 8 bases, with 17 bases left between them. Germline CDR1 is MDHEN and CDR2 is SYDVKM. This CDR3 comprises 13 residues. The CDR3 protein is CASTWKKGGEAFF. In DNA, the CDR3 is TGTGCCAGCACGTGGAAGAAGGGGGGGGAAGCTTTCTTT.

Points on this clonotype: One base away lies a much larger clone, so this may be a sequencing read error. The rearrangement uses TRBV27 and TRBJ1-1, with D tentatively TRBD1 (6 bases). CDR1 is MNHEY, CDR2 SMNVEV, per germline (reference sequence). The V end was cut by 1 base, the J end by 3 bases, with 6 bases between. This CDR3 region has 13 residues. CDR3 nucleotide sequence: TGTGCCAGCAGTTTATGGGGGCACACTGAAGCTTTCTTT. Its translation: CASSLWGHTEAFF.

The chain recombines TRBV20-1 with TRBJ2-7, with TRBD2 matching over 8 bases. The DNA end is a closer match to TRBJ2-1, so the J assignment may be wrong. The CDR3 sequence is 13 residues long. CDR1 and CDR2 from the germline V gene are DFQATT and SNEGSKA (reference sequence). This CDR3 reads CSASVTSVYEQFF. The CDR3 region has the DNA TGCAGTGCTAGTGTGACTAGCGTCTACGAGCAGTTCTTC.

This chain links TRBV6-1 with TRBJ2-5, with D uncertain. Germline lookup yields CDR1 MNHNS and CDR2 SASEGT. This CDR3 spans 13 amino acids. V was trimmed by 6 bases and J by 2 bases, leaving 10 bases between them. The CDR3 nucleotides are TGTGCCAGCAGGTACCAAGGACAAGAGACCCAGTACTTC. Translation gives CASRYQGQETQYF.

The V and J genes are TRBV28 and TRBJ1-2; D uncertain. This CDR3 is built from 12 residues. The V gene lost 7 bases and the J gene lost 7 bases, with 13 bases spanning the gap. In germline, CDR1 is MDHEN, CDR2 SYDVKM. In DNA form, the CDR3 reads TGTGCCAGCACTCGGGAAACGGGTGGCTACACCTTC. Translation gives CASTRETGGYTF.

As for this clonotype: One base away lies a much larger clone, so this may be a sequencing read error. The gene calls are TRBV10-1 and TRBJ2-3; 10 bases line up with TRBD2. Germline V gene lookup returns CDR1 WNHNN and CDR2 SYGVQD (reference sequence). The CDR3 extends over 17 amino acids. CDR3: CTSSESRAGGPMDTQYF. The CDR3 DNA sequence: TGCACCAGCAGTGAGTCGAGAGCGGGAGGGCCTATGGATACGCAGTATTTT.

As regards this clonotype: Just one base apart from a much larger clone, this may be a read error. The CDR3 loop reads CASSLDREPGQPQHF. The CDR3 coding sequence is TGTGCCAGCAGTTTGGACAGGGAACCGGGACAGCCCCAGCATTTT. This sequence joins TRBV12-3 or TRBV12-4 and TRBJ1-5; TRBD1 agrees at 8 bases. The CDR3 is 15 amino acids. Unmatched junction bases numbered 8, after V lost 3 bases and J lost 7 bases.

The chain recombines TRBV28 with TRBJ2-7; 11 bases agree with TRBD2. V lost 3 bases to trimming and J lost 7 bases; unmatched junction nucleotides: 2. CDR1 is MDHEN, CDR2 SYDVKM, per germline. The CDR3 contains 13 residues. This CDR3 is CASSLASGREQYF. CDR3 in DNA: TGTGCCAGCAGTTTGGCTAGCGGGAGGGAGCAGTACTTC. Together with reference TRBV28 and TRBJ2-7, the CDR3 gives the full variable domain: DVKVTQSSRYLVKRTGEKVFLECVQDMDHENMFWYRQDPGLGLRLIYFSYDVKMKEKGDIPEGYSVSREKKERFSLILESASTNQTSMYLCASSLASGREQYFGPGTRLTVT.